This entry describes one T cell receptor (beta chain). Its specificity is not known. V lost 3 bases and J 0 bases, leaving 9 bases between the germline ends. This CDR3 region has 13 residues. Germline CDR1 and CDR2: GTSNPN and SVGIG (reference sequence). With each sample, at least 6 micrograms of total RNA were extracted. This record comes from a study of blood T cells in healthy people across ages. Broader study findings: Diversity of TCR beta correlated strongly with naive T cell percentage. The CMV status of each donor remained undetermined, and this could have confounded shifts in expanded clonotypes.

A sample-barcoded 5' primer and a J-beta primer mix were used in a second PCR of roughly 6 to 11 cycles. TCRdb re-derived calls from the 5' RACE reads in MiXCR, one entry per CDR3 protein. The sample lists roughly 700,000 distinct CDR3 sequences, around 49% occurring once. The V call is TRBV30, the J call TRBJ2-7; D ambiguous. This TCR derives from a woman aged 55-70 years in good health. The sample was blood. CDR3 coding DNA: TGTGCCTGGAGCCGCATGAGCTCCTACGAGCAGTACTTC. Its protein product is CAWSRMSSYEQYF.